This T cell receptor beta chain was identified in a study of beta chain features in type 1 diabetes (dated by TCRdb to between 2018 and 2020). Background for the entire study: Mean age, gender distribution, total cell number and subset yield were not different between patients and healthy donors. Whereas all 30 or so donors provided naive and central memory subsets, regulatory and stem cell-like memory subsets were isolated from just 8 patients and roughly eight healthy donors. In the study, TCRB repertoires of sorted circulating CD4+ T cell subsets from recently diagnosed type 1 diabetes patients were compared with those of matched healthy donors. Across all samples, fewer than 130 million sorted cells were examined, and cell number per subset correlated strongly with RNA yield. The paper's findings and limits, for the study overall: Because cDNA rather than genomic DNA was sequenced, highly expressing activated cells could have been over-represented, although no difference in activation and CD3 levels was found between groups. At VDJ recombination sites, patients with type 1 diabetes made fewer insertions and deleted more nucleotides, a pattern implying thymic rearrangement abnormalities. The naive, central memory and regulatory TCRB repertoires appeared to resemble one another more closely among patients than among healthy donors. Only small numbers of individuals were included in the HLA sub-analyses, which left unresolved whether HLA type had any influence on TCRB rearrangement. PCR might favor shorter templates, but patient and control samples were amplified and corrected together, so any skew would affect both groups equally. In all four CD4+ subsets, TCRB CDR3 length was moderately but significantly shorter in type 1 diabetes patients.

Worth noting for this clone: Its binding antigen is unknown. No base qualities exist here, and no much larger clone lies one base off it.

All of the isolated RNA was reverse transcribed with the High Capacity cDNA Reverse Transcription Kit, so expressed TCRB transcripts were sequenced. Naive, central memory and regulatory T cell samples underwent deep immunoSEQ sequencing, averaging about 3.57 million total reads per sample. Sorted cells were lysed in RLT buffer, and RNA was extracted using DNase-treated RNeasy Micro or Mini kits according to cell number. Each cell subset was processed on its own to prevent cross-contamination, while patient and healthy donor samples were processed together. The immunoSEQ multiplex PCR was used to amplify TCRB sequences from cDNA, yielding 87-bp fragments that span the CDR3 region. Amplicons were sequenced on the Illumina HiSeq platform. The study's processing was this. PCR bias was corrected computationally using synthetic template baselines, and reads within Hamming distance 2 were collapsed, with unmergeable singletons discarded. Reads were aligned to IMGT to assign V, D and J genes, CDR3 length, and insertions or deletions at six rearrangement sites. Clonotype counts were normalized to sorted cell number within each subset before computing true diversity and Gini coefficients with the tcR R package. Repertoire sharing was quantified using the overlap coefficient calculated on TCRB nucleotide sequences. TCRdb's version of the immuneACCESS table is confined to in-frame rearrangements and falls short of the full clone set. An unresolved V gene accounts for under half of the shortfall where checked; the remainder is of unknown origin. Clone size and V and J calls were adopted from that table, with D and trimming inferred from the DNA. The sample yields under 130,000 clones; approximately 30% were counted once. Of the sample, 0.53% is held by the ten largest clones.

From each donor, a single peripheral blood sample of about 100 mL on average was drawn into heparinised tubes. A BD FACSAria II was used to sort naive, central memory, regulatory and stem cell-like memory CD4+ T cells with a panel that included CD45RO, CCR7, CD25, CD127, CD95 and CD27. Every sorted population had a purity above 95%. PBMCs were separated immediately by Lymphoprep density gradient centrifugation and were stained directly, without being cultured. Samples were stained and sorted in pairs, with one healthy donor and one patient per experiment, so that batch effects were minimized. Sequencing was carried out using central memory CD4+ T cells from blood. The sequence came from a woman in her late teens or twenties with type 1 diabetes.

CDR3 protein: CASSVHRGRAEAFF. The bases read TGTGCCAGCAGCGTGCACAGGGGACGAGCTGAAGCTTTCTTT. The chain is made from TRBV11-2 and TRBJ1-1, with 7 junctional bases fitting TRBD1. Reading from cysteine to phenylalanine, the CDR3 counts 14 amino acids. This entry keeps only the CDR3 DNA: 42 bases, framed from base 1. Here V drops 5 bases and J drops 6 bases, and the junction holds 9 bases not matched to any gene. CDR1 and CDR2 are drawn from the germline V gene: SGHAT, FQNNGV.